The present T cell receptor (beta chain) was sequenced within a study of metastatic and nonmetastatic thyroid tumors. Study-wide context: The comparison covered peripheral blood and tumor or nodule tissue in malignant and benign thyroid patients. Study-wide points: The study reportedly found significantly higher TCR beta diversity in malignant thyroid tumors than benign nodules, in blood and tumor.

Original handling: Across clinicopathological groups, CDR3 differences served as the basis for building a distant-metastasis classifier for papillary thyroid cancer. TCRdb re-called clones via MiXCR from the PCR reads. These V and J calls rely on TCRdb rather than the paper's analysis. The table records some 86,000 clones, under 15% of them present only once. This CDR3 spans 12 amino acids. Germline values: CDR1 GTSNPN, CDR2 SVGIG (reference sequence). The germline V and J ends were trimmed by 2 bases and 8 bases, with 12 bases remaining between them. This clone showed up many times. Its specificity is not known. Every patient underwent thyroid surgery untreated.

Sequenced input: tumor tissue. This TCR was recovered from a female donor with papillary thyroid cancer or a benign thyroid nodule (not recorded which). Some clones in this sample may be carry-over from other donors' samples. V gene TRBV30 combines with J gene TRBJ1-2, with no clear D. DNA for the CDR3: TGTGCCTGGAGTTTAAGCCACGGGGGCTACACCTTC. Encoded protein: CAWSLSHGGYTF.